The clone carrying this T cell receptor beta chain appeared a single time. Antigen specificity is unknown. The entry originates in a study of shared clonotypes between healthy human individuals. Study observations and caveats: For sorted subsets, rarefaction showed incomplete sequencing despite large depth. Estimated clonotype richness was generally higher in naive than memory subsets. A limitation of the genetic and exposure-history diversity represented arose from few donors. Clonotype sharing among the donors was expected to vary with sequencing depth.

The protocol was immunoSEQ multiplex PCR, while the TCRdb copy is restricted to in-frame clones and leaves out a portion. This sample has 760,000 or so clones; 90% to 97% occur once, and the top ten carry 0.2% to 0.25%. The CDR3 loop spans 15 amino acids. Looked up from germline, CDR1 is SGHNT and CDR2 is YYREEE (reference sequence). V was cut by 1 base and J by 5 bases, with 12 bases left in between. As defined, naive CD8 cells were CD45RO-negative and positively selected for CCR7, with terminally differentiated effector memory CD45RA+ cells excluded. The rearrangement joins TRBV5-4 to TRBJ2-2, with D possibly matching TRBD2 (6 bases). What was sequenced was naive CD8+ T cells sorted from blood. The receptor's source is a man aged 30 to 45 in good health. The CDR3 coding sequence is TGTGCCAGCAGCTTGCTGACTAGGAGGACCGGGGAGCTGTTTTTT. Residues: CASSLLTRRTGELFF.